These 14 T cell receptor beta chains originate from one sample sequenced in a study of vaccination effects on CD4 cells after COVID-19. For these TCRs, the target antigens are not known. Culture lasted roughly 9 days before CD4+ T cell isolation. TCRdb's copy holds only in-frame clones and misses some; the assay was immunoSEQ multiplex PCR. The sample lists more than 30,000 clones; approximately 70% were seen once. Specimen: CD4+ T cells from PBMCs cultured without peptide, collected before COVID-19 vaccination. These receptors originate from a human donor who received a COVID-19 vaccine.

The CDR3 protein is CASSVAGEGTEAFF. The CDR3 DNA reads TGTGCCAGCAGCGTGGCAGGCGAGGGCACTGAAGCTTTCTTT. The rearrangement uses TRBV9 and TRBJ1-1; D remains unclear. Per the germline V gene, CDR1 is SGDLS and CDR2 is YYNGEE. V was shortened by 2 bases and J by 4 bases, with 12 bases between the two germline ends. This CDR3 spans 14 amino acids.

The chain couples TRBV3-1 (or the pseudogene TRBV3-2) to TRBJ2-7; D call uncertain. V dropped 8 bases and J dropped 4 bases, with 6 bases sitting between them. CDR3 length: 10 amino acids. The germline gives CDR1 LGHDT, CDR2 YNNKEL (reference sequence). The chain's CDR3 is CASGYYEQYF. The CDR3 DNA is TGTGCCAGCGGTTATTACGAGCAGTACTTC.

This rearrangement joins TRBV5-1 to TRBJ2-5; maybe TRBD2 (6 bases). V lost 4 bases and J 5 bases, leaving 18 bases between the germline ends. The CDR3 runs to 15 residues. Germline lookup yields CDR1 SGHRS and CDR2 YFSETQ. CDR3 loop: CASSGDAGLGETQYF. The CDR3 region has the DNA TGCGCCAGCAGCGGGGATGCGGGGCTGGGGGAGACCCAGTACTTC. The full variable domain, its missing parts supplied by reference TRBV5-1 and TRBJ2-5, is KAGVTQTPRYLIKTRGQQVTLSCSPISGHRSVSWYQQTPGQGLQFLFEYFSETQRNKGNFPGRFSGRQFSNSRSEMNVSTLELGDSALYLCASSGDAGLGETQYFGPGTRLLVL.

CDR3 DNA: TGTGCCAGCAGCTTACAGATGAACACTGAAGCTTTCTTT. Translation gives CASSLQMNTEAFF. This chain connects TRBV13 to TRBJ1-1; D ambiguous. From germline, CDR1 is PRHDT and CDR2 FYEKMQ (reference sequence). The CDR3 is 13 amino acids. The V end was cut by 2 bases, the J end by 0 bases, with 4 bases between.

This chain joins TRBV10-1 and TRBJ2-7; tentatively, D is TRBD1 (5 bases). The V and J ends lost 3 bases and 0 bases respectively, with 18 bases between them. Germline V gene data show CDR1 as WNHNN and CDR2 as SYGVQD (reference sequence). The CDR3 sequence is 17 residues long. The CDR3 here is CASSELAQGGSSYEQYF. The CDR3 nucleotides read TGCGCCAGCAGTGAACTCGCTCAGGGCGGCAGCTCCTACGAGCAGTACTTC.

J is TRBJ2-1 and V is TRBV19; 12 bases are a match to TRBD2. The germline gives CDR1 LNHDA, CDR2 SQIVND (reference sequence). The CDR3 has 18 amino acids. The V segment lost 5 bases and the J segment 1 base; nucleotides outside the gene matches: 9. The CDR3 loop is CASSYGLAGSSSYNEQFF. As DNA, the CDR3 is TGTGCCAGTAGTTACGGACTAGCGGGAAGTAGTTCCTACAATGAGCAGTTCTTC.

With respect to this clone: No DNA is shown, since the ends of the CDR3 on it are uncertain; the CDR3 is the one TCRdb lists. V gene TRBV10-2 combines with J gene TRBJ2-2; the table's D call, TRBD2, has no DNA check behind it. From its first to its last residue, the CDR3 has 15 amino acids. The germline V gene has CDR1 WSHSY and CDR2 SAAADI. CDR3 region: CASSSSGGTTGELFF.

This chain uses TRBV7-8 with TRBJ1-6; TRBD1 is a possible D gene (5 bases). CDR1 is SGHVS and CDR2 is FQNEAQ in the germline V gene. Trimming pared 1 base from V and 7 bases from J, leaving 11 bases between. CDR3 length equals 15 residues. CDR3 protein: CASSLGGAGNSPLHF. CDR3 nucleotide sequence: TGTGCCAGCAGCTTAGGAGGGGCGGGAAATTCACCCCTCCACTTT.

The chain recombines TRBV5-1 with TRBJ1-1; TRBD1 matches 8 bases. Germline CDR1 SGHRS, CDR2 YFSETQ. The J segment lost 4 bases and the V segment lost 1 base, leaving 3 bases of the junction unmatched. The CDR3 length is 14 residues. The CDR3 protein is CASSLTGGGTEAFF. The CDR3 DNA sequence: TGCGCCAGCAGCTTGACAGGGGGAGGCACTGAAGCTTTCTTT. Using reference TRBV5-1 and TRBJ1-1 for the parts outside the CDR3, the full variable domain is KAGVTQTPRYLIKTRGQQVTLSCSPISGHRSVSWYQQTPGQGLQFLFEYFSETQRNKGNFPGRFSGRQFSNSRSEMNVSTLELGDSALYLCASSLTGGGTEAFFGQGTRLTVV.

The rearrangement uses TRBV6-2 or TRBV6-3 and TRBJ2-3; 10 bases are shared with TRBD1. The trim removed 5 bases at V and 4 bases at J, leaving 9 bases unmatched. CDR1 and CDR2 (germline): MNHEY, SVGEGT. This CDR3 region has 16 residues. CDR3 in amino acids: CASSAPGTGESDTQYF. For the CDR3, the DNA is TGTGCCAGCAGTGCTCCCGGGACAGGGGAGTCAGATACGCAGTATTTT.

This clone has only a few counts. The rearrangement joins TRBV10-1 to TRBJ2-5; the D is unclear. Germline CDR1 WNHNN, CDR2 SYGVQD (reference sequence). V was clipped by 7 bases and J by 5 bases, with 14 bases between them. The CDR3 has 13 amino acids. The CDR3 coding sequence is TGCGCCAGCATCACCTCGGGCAGGGAGACCCAGTACTTC. It yields the protein CASITSGRETQYF.

The chain combines TRBV7-9 with TRBJ2-6; D tentatively reads TRBD1 or TRBD2 (6 bases each). V lost 2 bases to trimming and J lost 1 base, with 18 bases between them. CDR1 SEHNR and CDR2 FQNEAQ come from the germline V gene (reference sequence). There are 19 residues in the CDR3. The CDR3 loop reads CASSLRIRRGVSGANVLTF. The CDR3 nucleotides are TGTGCCAGCAGCTTAAGGATTCGGAGGGGGGTGTCTGGGGCCAACGTCCTGACTTTC. The whole variable domain, filled in from reference TRBV7-9 and TRBJ2-6, reads DTGVSQNPRHKITKRGQNVTFRCDPISEHNRLYWYRQTLGQGPEFLTYFQNEAQLEKSRLLSDRFSAERPKGSFSTLEIQRTEQGDSAMYLCASSLRIRRGVSGANVLTFGAGSRLTVL.

This clone appeared once. J is TRBJ1-1 and V is TRBV30; D gene uncertain. The CDR3 covers 15 residues. Germline assignment: CDR1 GTSNPN and CDR2 SVGIG (reference sequence). The germline V and J ends were trimmed by 0 bases and 11 bases, with 22 bases remaining between them. The CDR3 region is CAWSVPGPRVIDAFF. For the CDR3, the DNA is TGTGCCTGGAGTGTACCTGGACCGAGGGTAATAGATGCTTTCTTT.

The genes are TRBV7-7 and TRBJ2-3, with D perhaps matching TRBD2 (5 bases). This CDR3 region has 16 residues. V was shortened by 5 bases and J by 2 bases, with 17 bases between the two germline ends. Per the germline V gene, CDR1 is SSHAT and CDR2 is FNYEAQ (reference sequence). CDR3 sequence reads: CASSPGRTVATDTQYF. The DNA for the CDR3 is TGTGCCAGCAGCCCAGGCCGGACTGTCGCCACAGATACGCAGTATTTT. The variable domain in full, with the rest retrieved from reference TRBV7-7 and TRBJ2-3, is GAGVSQSPRYKVTKRGQDVTLRCDPISSHATLYWYQQALGQGPEFLTYFNYEAQPDKSGLPSDRFSAERPEGSISTLTIQRTEQRDSAMYRCASSPGRTVATDTQYFGPGTRLTVL.